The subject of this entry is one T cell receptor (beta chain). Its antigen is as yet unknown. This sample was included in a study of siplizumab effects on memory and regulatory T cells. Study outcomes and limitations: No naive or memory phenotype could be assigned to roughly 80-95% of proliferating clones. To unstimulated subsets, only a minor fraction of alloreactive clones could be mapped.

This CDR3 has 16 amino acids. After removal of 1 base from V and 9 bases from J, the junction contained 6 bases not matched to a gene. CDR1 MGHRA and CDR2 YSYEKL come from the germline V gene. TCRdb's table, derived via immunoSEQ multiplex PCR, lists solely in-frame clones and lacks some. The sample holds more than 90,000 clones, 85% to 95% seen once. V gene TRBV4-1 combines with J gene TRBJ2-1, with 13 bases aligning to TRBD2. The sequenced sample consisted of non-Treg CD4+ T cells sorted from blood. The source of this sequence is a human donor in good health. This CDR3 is CASSQGGTSGMGEQFF. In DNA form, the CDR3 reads TGCGCCAGCAGCCAAGGCGGGACTAGCGGGATGGGTGAGCAGTTCTTC.